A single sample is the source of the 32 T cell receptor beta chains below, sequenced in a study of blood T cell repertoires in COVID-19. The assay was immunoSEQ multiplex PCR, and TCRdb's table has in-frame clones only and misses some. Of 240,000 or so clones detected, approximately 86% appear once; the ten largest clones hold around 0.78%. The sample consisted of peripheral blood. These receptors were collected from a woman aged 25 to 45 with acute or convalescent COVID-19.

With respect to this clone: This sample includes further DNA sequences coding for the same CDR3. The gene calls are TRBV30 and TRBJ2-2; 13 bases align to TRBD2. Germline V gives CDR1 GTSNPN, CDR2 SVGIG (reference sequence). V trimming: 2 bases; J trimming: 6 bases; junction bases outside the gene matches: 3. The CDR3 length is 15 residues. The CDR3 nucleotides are TGTGCCTGGAGTCCCACTAGCGGGAGGGCCGGGGAGCTGTTTTTT. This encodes CAWSPTSGRAGELFF.

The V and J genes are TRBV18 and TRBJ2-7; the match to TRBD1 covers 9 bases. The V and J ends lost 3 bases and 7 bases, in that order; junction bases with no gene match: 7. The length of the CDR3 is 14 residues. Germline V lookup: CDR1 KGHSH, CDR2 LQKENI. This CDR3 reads CASSPPGQGGEQYF. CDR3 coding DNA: TGTGCCAGCTCACCTCCGGGACAGGGTGGAGAGCAGTACTTC.

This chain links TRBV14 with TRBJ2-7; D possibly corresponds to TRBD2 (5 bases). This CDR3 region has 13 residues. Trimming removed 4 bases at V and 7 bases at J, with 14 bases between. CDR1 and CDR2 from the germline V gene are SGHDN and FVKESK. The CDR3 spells CASSLPDFDEQYF. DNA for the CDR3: TGTGCCAGCAGCCTGCCGGACTTTGATGAGCAGTACTTC.

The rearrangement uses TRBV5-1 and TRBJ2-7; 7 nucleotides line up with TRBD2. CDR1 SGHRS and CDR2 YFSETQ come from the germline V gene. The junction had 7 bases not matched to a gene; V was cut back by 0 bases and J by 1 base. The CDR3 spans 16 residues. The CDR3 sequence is CASSLASGLGSYEQYF. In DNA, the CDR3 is TGCGCCAGCAGCTTGGCCAGTGGACTAGGATCCTACGAGCAGTACTTC.

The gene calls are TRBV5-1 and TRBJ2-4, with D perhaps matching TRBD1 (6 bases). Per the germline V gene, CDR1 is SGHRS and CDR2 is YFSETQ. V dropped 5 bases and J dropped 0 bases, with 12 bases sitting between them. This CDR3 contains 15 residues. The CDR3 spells CASSRDIIAKNIQYF. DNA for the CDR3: TGCGCCAGCAGTCGGGACATAATAGCCAAAAACATTCAGTACTTC.

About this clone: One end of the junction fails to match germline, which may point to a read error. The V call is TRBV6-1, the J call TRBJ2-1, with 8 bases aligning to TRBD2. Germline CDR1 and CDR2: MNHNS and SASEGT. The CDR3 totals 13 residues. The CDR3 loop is CASSQAGVNEQFF. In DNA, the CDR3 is TGTGCCAGCAGTCAAGCGGGAGTCAATGAGCAGTTCTTC.

CDR3 sequence reads: CATLNRVLNEQFF. The CDR3 DNA follows: TGTGCCACCCTAAACAGGGTCTTGAATGAGCAGTTCTTC. The V gene is TRBV12-3 or TRBV12-4, the J gene TRBJ2-1; D may be TRBD1 (6 bases). The ends were cut back, 10 bases at V and 7 bases at J, with 17 bases in the middle. The CDR3 contains 13 residues.

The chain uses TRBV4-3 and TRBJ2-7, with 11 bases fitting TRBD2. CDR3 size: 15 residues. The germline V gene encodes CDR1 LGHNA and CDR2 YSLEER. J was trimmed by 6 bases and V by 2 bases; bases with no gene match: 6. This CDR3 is CASSQLLAGVGEQYF. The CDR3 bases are TGCGCCAGCAGCCAATTACTAGCGGGAGTAGGCGAGCAGTACTTC.

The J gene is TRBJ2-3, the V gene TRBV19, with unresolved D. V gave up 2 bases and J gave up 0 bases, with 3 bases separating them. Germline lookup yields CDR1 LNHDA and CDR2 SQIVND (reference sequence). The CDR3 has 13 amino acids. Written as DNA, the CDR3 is TGTGCCAGTAGTATACAAAGCACAGATACGCAGTATTTT. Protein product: CASSIQSTDTQYF.

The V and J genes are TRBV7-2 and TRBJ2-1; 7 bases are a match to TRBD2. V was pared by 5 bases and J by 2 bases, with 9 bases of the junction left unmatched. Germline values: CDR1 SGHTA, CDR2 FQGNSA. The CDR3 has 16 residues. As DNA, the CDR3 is TGTGCCAGCAGCCTCCGCCCGGCGGGAGCCTACAATGAGCAGTTCTTC. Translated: CASSLRPAGAYNEQFF.

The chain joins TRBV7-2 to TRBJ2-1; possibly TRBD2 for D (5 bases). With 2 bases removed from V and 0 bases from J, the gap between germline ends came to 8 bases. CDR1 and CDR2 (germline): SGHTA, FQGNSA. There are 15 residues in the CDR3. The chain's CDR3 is CASSLSGGSYNEQFF. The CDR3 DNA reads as TGTGCCAGCAGCTTAAGCGGAGGCTCCTACAATGAGCAGTTCTTC.

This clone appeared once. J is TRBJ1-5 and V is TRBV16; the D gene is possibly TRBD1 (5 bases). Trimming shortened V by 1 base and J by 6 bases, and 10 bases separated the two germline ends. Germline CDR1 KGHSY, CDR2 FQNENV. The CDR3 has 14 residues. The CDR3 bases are TGTGCCAGCAGCCAATGGGGGGGTGGTCAGCCCCAGCATTTT. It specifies CASSQWGGGQPQHF.

CDR3 protein: CASTKKLAGAKNIQYF. The CDR3 DNA follows: TGTGCCAGTACGAAAAAACTAGCGGGAGCCAAAAACATTCAGTACTTC. The chain combines TRBV19 with TRBJ2-4; TRBD2 aligns across 9 bases. The CDR3 runs 16 residues. The V segment lost 7 bases and the J segment 0 bases; nucleotides outside the gene matches: 7. Germline CDR1 LNHDA, CDR2 SQIVND (reference sequence).

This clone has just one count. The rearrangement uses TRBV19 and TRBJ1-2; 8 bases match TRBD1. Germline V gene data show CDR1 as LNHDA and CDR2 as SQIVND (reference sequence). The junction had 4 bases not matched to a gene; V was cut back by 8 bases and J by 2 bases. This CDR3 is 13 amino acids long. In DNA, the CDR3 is TGTGCCAGTGTGGACAGGGAAAACTATGGCTACACCTTC. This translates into CASVDRENYGYTF.

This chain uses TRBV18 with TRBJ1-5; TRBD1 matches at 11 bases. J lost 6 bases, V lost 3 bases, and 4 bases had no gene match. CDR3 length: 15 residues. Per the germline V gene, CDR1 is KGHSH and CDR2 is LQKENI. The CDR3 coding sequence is TGTGCCAGCTCACCGGGACAGGGGGAGGGTCAGCCCCAGCATTTT. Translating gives CASSPGQGEGQPQHF.

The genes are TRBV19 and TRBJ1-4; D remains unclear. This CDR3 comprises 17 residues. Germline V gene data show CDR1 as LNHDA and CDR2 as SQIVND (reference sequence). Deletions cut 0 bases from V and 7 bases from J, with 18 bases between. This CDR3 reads CASSIEDARAVGEKLFF. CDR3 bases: TGTGCCAGTAGTATAGAGGACGCGAGGGCGGTTGGTGAAAAACTGTTTTTT.

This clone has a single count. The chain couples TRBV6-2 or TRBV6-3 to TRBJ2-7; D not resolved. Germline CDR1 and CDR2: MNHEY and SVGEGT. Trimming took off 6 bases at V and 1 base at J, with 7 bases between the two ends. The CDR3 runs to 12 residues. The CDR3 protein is CASSSPSYEQYF. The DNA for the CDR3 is TGTGCCAGCAGCTCCCCTTCCTACGAGCAGTACTTC.

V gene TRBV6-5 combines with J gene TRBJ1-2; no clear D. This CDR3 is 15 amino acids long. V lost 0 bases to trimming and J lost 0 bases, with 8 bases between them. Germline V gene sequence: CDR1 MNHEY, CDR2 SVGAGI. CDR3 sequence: CASSYSSVPNYGYTF. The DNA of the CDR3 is TGTGCCAGCAGTTACTCGAGTGTTCCTAACTATGGCTACACCTTC.

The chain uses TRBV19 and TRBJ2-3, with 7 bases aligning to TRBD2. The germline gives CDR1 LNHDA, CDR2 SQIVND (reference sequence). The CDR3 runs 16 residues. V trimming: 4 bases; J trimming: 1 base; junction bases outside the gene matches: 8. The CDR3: CASSTGGSDGTDTQYF. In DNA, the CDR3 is TGTGCCAGTAGTACCGGGGGGAGTGATGGCACAGATACGCAGTATTTT.

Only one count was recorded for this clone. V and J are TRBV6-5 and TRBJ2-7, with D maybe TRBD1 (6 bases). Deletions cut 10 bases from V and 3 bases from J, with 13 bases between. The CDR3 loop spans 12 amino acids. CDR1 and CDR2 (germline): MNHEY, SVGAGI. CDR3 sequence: CATRTDRYEQYF. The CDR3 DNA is TGTGCCACGAGGACAGATCGCTACGAGCAGTACTTC.

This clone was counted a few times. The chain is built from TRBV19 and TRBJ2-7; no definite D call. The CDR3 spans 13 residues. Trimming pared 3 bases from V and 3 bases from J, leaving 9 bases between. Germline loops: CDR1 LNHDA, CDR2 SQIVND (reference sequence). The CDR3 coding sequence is TGTGCCAGTAGTATTTGGCAGAACTACGAGCAGTACTTC. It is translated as CASSIWQNYEQYF. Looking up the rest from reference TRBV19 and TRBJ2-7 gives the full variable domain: DGGITQSPKYLFRKEGQNVTLSCEQNLNHDAMYWYRQDPGQGLRLIYYSQIVNDFQKGDIAEGYSVSREKKESFPLTVTSAQKNPTAFYLCASSIWQNYEQYFGPGTRLTVT.

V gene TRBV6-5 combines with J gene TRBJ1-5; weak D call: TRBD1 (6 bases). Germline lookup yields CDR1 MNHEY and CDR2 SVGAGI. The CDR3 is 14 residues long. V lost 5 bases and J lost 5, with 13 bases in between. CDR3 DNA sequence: TGTGCCAGCAGTCAATGGACAGACCATCAGCCCCAGCATTTT. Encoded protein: CASSQWTDHQPQHF.

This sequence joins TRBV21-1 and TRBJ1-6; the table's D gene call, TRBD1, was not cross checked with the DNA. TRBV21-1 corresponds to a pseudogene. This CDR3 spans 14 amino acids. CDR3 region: CASSKGQGGSPLHF. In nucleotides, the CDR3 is TGTGCCAGCAGCAAAGGACAGGGTGGTTCACCCCTCCACTTT.

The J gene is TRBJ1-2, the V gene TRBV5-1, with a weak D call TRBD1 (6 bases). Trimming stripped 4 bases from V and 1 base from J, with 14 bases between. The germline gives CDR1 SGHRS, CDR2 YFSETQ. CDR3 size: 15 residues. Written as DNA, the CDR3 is TGCGCCAGCAGCCCGGACAGCTTATTTAACTATGGCTACACCTTC. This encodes CASSPDSLFNYGYTF.

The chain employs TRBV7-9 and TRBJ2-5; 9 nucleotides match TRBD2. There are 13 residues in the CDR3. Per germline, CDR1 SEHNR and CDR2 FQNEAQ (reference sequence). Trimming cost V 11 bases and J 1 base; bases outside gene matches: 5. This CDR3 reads CASTTSGQETQYF. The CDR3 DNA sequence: TGTGCCTCCACGACTAGCGGCCAAGAGACCCAGTACTTC.

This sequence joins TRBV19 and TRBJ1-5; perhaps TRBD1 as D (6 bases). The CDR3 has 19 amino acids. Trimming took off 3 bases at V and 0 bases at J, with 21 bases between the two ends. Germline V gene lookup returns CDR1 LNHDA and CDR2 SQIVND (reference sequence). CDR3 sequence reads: CASSIRGGRGYYSNQPQHF. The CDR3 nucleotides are TGTGCCAGTAGTATCAGGGGCGGCCGTGGTTATTATAGCAATCAGCCCCAGCATTTT. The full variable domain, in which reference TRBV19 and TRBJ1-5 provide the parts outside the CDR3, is DGGITQSPKYLFRKEGQNVTLSCEQNLNHDAMYWYRQDPGQGLRLIYYSQIVNDFQKGDIAEGYSVSREKKESFPLTVTSAQKNPTAFYLCASSIRGGRGYYSNQPQHFGDGTRLSIL.

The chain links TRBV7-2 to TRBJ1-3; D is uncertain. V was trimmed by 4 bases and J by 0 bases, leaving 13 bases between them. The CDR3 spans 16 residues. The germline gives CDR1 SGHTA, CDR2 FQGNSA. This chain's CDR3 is CASSSRSETSGNTIYF. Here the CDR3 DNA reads TGTGCCAGCAGCTCGCGGTCAGAGACCTCTGGAAACACCATATATTTT.

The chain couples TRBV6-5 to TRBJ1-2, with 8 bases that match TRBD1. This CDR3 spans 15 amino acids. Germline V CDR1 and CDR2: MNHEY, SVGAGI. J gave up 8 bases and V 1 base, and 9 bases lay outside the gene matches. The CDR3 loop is CASSYLGQGGLGYTF. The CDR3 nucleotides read TGTGCCAGCAGTTACTTAGGACAGGGAGGGTTAGGCTACACCTTC.

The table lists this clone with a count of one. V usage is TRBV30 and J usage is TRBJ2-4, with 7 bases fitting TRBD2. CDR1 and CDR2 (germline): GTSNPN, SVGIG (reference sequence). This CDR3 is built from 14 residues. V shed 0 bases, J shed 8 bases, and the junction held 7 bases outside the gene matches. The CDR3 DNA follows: TGTGCCTGGAGTGTTCCTCGGGGGGTAGACATTCAGTACTTC. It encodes CAWSVPRGVDIQYF.

The CDR3 sequence: CASSFLLAGLLPQETQYF. The CDR3, as DNA: TGTGCCAGCAGCTTTCTCCTAGCGGGTCTTTTGCCCCAAGAGACCCAGTACTTC. The chain is built from TRBV12-1 and TRBJ2-5; no check of the table's D call, TRBD2, against the DNA was made. TRBV12-1 is shown as a pseudogene. The CDR3 spans 18 residues.

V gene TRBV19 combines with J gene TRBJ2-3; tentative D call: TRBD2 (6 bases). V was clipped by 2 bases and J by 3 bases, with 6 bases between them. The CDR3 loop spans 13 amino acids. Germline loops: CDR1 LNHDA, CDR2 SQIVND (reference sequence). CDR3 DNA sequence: TGTGCCAGTAGTATACTAGCGACAGATACGCAGTATTTT. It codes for CASSILATDTQYF.

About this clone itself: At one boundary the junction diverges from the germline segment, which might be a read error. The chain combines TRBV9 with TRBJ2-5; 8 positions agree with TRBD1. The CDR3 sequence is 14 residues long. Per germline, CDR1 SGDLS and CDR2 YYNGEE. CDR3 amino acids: CASSVGTQGAARHF. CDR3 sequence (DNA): TGTGCCAGCAGCGTAGGAACTCAGGGGGCCGCTAGGCACTTC. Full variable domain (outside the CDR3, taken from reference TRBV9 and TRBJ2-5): DSGVTQTPKHLITATGQRVTLRCSPRSGDLSVYWYQQSLDQGLQFLIQYYNGEERAKGNILERFSAQQFPDLHSELNLSSLELGDSALYFCASSVGTQGAARHFGPGTRLLVL.